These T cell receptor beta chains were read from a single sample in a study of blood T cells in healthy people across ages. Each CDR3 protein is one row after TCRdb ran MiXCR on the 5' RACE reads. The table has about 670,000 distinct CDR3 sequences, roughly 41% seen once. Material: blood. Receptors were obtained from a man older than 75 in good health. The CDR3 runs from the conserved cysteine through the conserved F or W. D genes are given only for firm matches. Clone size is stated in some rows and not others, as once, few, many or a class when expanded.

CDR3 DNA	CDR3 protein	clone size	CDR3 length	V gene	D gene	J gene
TGTGCCAGCAGTCAATCTTCGTCAGCAGCTTTCTTT	CASSQSSSAAFF	.	12	TRBV12-3/TRBV12-4	.	TRBJ1-1
TGTGCCAGCAGCTTATTGAGAATGGAGACCCAGTACTTC	CASSLLRMETQYF	few	13	TRBV7-6	.	TRBJ2-5
TGCAGTGCACCCGGGACAGGGCACTACGAGCAGTACTTC	CSAPGTGHYEQYF	few	13	TRBV20-1	TRBD1	TRBJ2-7
TGTGCCAGCAGTCAGTCAGGACGTAAAAACATTCAGTACTTC	CASSQSGRKNIQYF	.	14	TRBV6-2/TRBV6-3	.	TRBJ2-4
TGTGCCACCAGTGTTGGCAGGACAGATACGCAGTATTTT	CATSVGRTDTQYF	few	13	TRBV24-1	.	TRBJ2-3
TGTGCCAGCAGACCCGTAGGGGAAGGATCCAATGAGCAGTTCTTC	CASRPVGEGSNEQFF	few	15	TRBV4-2	.	TRBJ2-1
TGTGCCAGCAGCCAAGAAAGGGAGGGCACTGAAGCTTTCTTT	CASSQEREGTEAFF	.	14	TRBV3-1	.	TRBJ1-1
TGCAGCGTTGCGGGACACCAGTACCAAGAGACCCAGTACTTC	CSVAGHQYQETQYF	few	14	TRBV29-1	.	TRBJ2-5
TGTGCCAGTAGTACAACTAGCTCCCCAGGGTCGCAGTACTTC	CASSTTSSPGSQYF	.	14	TRBV19	.	TRBJ2-5
TGCGCCAGCAGCCAAGATCCAGGGGGGGGCTCCTACAATGAGCAGTTCTTC	CASSQDPGGGSYNEQFF	.	17	TRBV4-3	.	TRBJ2-1
TGCGCCAGCAGCCAAGGATTTTCTGTATATACGCAGTATTTT	CASSQGFSVYTQYF	.	14	TRBV4-1	.	TRBJ2-3
TGTGCCAGCAGTGTCAGGGGAACTAACTATGGCTACACCTTC	CASSVRGTNYGYTF	.	14	TRBV6-6	.	TRBJ1-2
TGTGCCAGCAGTACCCAAGGGACATCTGGTGGCTACACCTTC	CASSTQGTSGGYTF	.	14	TRBV25-1	.	TRBJ1-2
TGTGCCACCAGTGATTTGCGTTCGGACGACTCCAATGAGCAGTTCTTC	CATSDLRSDDSNEQFF	.	16	TRBV24-1	.	TRBJ2-1
TGTGCCAGCGGCCCCAGGGGGTACAATGAGCAGTACTTC	CASGPRGYNEQYF	.	13	TRBV7-2	TRBD1	TRBJ2-5
TGTGCCAGCAGTGCCGTCTTCGACACCGGGGAGCTGTTTTTT	CASSAVFDTGELFF	few	14	TRBV6-4	.	TRBJ2-2
TGCAGTGCTAGCGCCAGGGACGAGCAGTACTTC	CSASARDEQYF	few	11	TRBV20-1	.	TRBJ2-7
TGTGCCAGCAGCTTGGTGGGGGGACCCCTCCACTTT	CASSLVGGPLHF	.	12	TRBV7-9	.	TRBJ1-6
TGTGCCACCAGCAGAGCTCGCACAGATACGCAGTATTTT	CATSRARTDTQYF	.	13	TRBV15	.	TRBJ2-3
TGTGCCAGCAGCGAGGGACGAGACTACTACGAGCAGTACTTC	CASSEGRDYYEQYF	many	14	TRBV7-2	.	TRBJ2-7
TGTGCCAGCAGAGAGGGATACCAAGAGACCCAGTTCTTC	CASREGYQETQFF	.	13	TRBV28	.	TRBJ2-1
TGTGCCACCCAGACCGGGACAGGGGGCTCCTACGAGCAGTACTTC	CATQTGTGGSYEQYF	few	15	TRBV6-1	TRBD1	TRBJ2-7
TGTGCCAGCAGCTTAGATCCGGGTAGGGATCAGCCCCAGCATTTT	CASSLDPGRDQPQHF	.	15	TRBV7-2	.	TRBJ1-5
TGCGCCAGCGGTGCGAGGGCCCGGTACGAGCAGTACTTC	CASGARARYEQYF	.	13	TRBV10-1	.	TRBJ2-7
TGTGCCAGCAGGACAAGGACTAGCGGGAAGAACACCGGGGAGCTGTTTTTT	CASRTRTSGKNTGELFF	few	17	TRBV28	TRBD2	TRBJ2-2
TGTGCCAGCTCACCAAGGGAGAACACTGAAGCTTTCTTT	CASSPRENTEAFF	.	13	TRBV18	.	TRBJ1-1
TGTGCCAGCAGCGACAGGGGCGGGAGGAACACTGAAGCTTTCTTT	CASSDRGGRNTEAFF	.	15	TRBV9	TRBD1	TRBJ1-1
TGCAGTGCCCCGTCCGGGGGGCGGGGAGAGACCCAGTACTTC	CSAPSGGRGETQYF	.	14	TRBV20-1	.	TRBJ2-5
TGTGCCAGCGGCCGGGACAGGGGTTCTAAGCAGTACTTC	CASGRDRGSKQYF	.	13	TRBV6-2/TRBV6-3	TRBD1	TRBJ2-5
TGCAGTGCTAGAGACCTAAGGACTAGCGGGGGCTACGAGCAGTACTTC	CSARDLRTSGGYEQYF	.	16	TRBV20-1	TRBD2	TRBJ2-7
TGTGCCAGCAGCCCAGGGACAGGGGGAAATGAGCAGTTCTTC	CASSPGTGGNEQFF	many	14	TRBV11-2	TRBD1	TRBJ2-1
TGTGCCATCAGTGTCCGAGGGGATCAGCCCCAGCATTTT	CAISVRGDQPQHF	.	13	TRBV10-3	.	TRBJ1-5
TGCGCCAGCAGCTCTGCGGCGGGGATGAACACCGGGGAGCTGTTTTTT	CASSSAAGMNTGELFF	.	16	TRBV5-1	.	TRBJ2-2
TGTGCCAGCAGTCCCCGCAGGGGGCTAGGAGAGACCCAGTACTTC	CASSPRRGLGETQYF	few	15	TRBV27	TRBD1	TRBJ2-5
TGCGCCAGCAGCTTGGATGGGGTGGGCAATGAGCAGTTCTTC	CASSLDGVGNEQFF	.	14	TRBV5-1	.	TRBJ2-1
TGCGCCAGCAGCCACGGACAAGGGCCTTACACTGAAGCTTTCTTT	CASSHGQGPYTEAFF	.	15	TRBV4-1	.	TRBJ1-1
TGTGCCAGCAGTGACCGTGGGGCCTCCGAGCAGTACTTC	CASSDRGASEQYF	.	13	TRBV6-5	.	TRBJ2-7
TGCAGCGCAGGACAGGGGATCGGCAATGAGCAGTACTTC	CSAGQGIGNEQYF	many	13	TRBV29-1	TRBD1	TRBJ2-5
TGTGCCAGCAGGACCCCAGGGGTTACCGGGGAGCTGTTTTTT	CASRTPGVTGELFF	.	14	TRBV28	.	TRBJ2-2
TGTGCCAGCAGCCAAGAGGGAATGCGCGATGAGCAGTTCTTC	CASSQEGMRDEQFF	few	14	TRBV4-2	.	TRBJ2-1
TGTGCCAGCACTCTCGCGGAGGGAAGATACGAGCAGTACTTC	CASTLAEGRYEQYF	few	14	TRBV28	.	TRBJ2-7
TGTGCCAGCAGTTCCCCGACTGGGAGCATCAACAATGAGCAGTTCTTC	CASSSPTGSINNEQFF	.	16	TRBV6-5	.	TRBJ2-1